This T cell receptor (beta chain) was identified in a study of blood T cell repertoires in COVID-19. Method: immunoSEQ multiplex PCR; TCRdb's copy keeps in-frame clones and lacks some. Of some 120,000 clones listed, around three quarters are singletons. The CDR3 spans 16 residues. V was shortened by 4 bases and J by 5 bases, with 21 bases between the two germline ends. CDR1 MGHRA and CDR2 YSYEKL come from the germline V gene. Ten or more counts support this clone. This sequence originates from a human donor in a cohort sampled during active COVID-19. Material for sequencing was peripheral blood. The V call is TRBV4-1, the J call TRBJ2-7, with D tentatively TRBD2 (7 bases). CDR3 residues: CASSRIGGASENEQYF. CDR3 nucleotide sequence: TGCGCCAGCAGCCGAATTGGGGGGGCCTCCGAAAACGAGCAGTACTTC.